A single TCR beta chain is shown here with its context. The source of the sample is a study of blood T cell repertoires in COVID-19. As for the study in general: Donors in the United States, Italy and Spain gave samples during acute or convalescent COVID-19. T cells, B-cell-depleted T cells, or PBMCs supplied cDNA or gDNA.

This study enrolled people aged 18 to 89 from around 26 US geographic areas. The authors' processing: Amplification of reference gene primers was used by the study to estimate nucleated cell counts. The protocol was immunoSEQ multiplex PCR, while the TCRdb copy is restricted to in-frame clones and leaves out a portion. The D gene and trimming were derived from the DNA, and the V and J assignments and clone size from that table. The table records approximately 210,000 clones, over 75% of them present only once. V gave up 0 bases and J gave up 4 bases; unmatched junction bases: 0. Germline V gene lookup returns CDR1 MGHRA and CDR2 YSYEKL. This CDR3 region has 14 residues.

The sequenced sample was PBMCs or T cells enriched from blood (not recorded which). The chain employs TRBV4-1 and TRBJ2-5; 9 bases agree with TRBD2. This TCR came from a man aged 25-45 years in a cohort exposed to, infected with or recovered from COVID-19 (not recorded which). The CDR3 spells CASSQEREGETQYF. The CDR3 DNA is TGCGCCAGCAGCCAAGAGCGGGAGGGAGAGACCCAGTACTTC.